Below, one T cell receptor (beta chain) is given with its context. This clonotype was seen only a few times. Its recognized antigen is unknown. No base quality information exists; no much larger clone differs at one position. The data were obtained in a study of T-cell memory formation after mild COVID-19 (dated by TCRdb to about 2021). As for the study more broadly: TCR sequence clusters from the two donors were largely donor specific. T-cell clones expanding and contracting after mild COVID-19 in a couple of donors were tracked by longitudinal TCRalpha and TCRbeta repertoire sequencing. Two young, previously healthy adult volunteers, one female and one male, were included in the cohort. Paper-wide results and their limitations: The study covered only a couple of mild cases, and larger cohorts including severe cases with pre-infection samples were considered necessary. Contracting CD4+ clones turned up mainly in the CM and EM memory subsets, whereas EMRA was where CD8+ clones were enriched. SARS-CoV-2 specificity of the second-wave clones peaking on day 37 was not confirmed. The detection of some responding clones in pre-infection memory suggests that pre-existing cross-reactive memory T cells joined the SARS-CoV-2 response. Clones contracting from day 15 to 85 had balanced CD4/CD8 phenotypes, while a second wave expanding from day 15 to 37 was biased towards CD4+.

The data were produced on an Illumina NovaSeq 6000. Using 5'RACE with constant-segment primers, TCRalpha and TCRbeta cDNA libraries were constructed, with sample barcodes and unique molecular identifiers added in the process. Trizol reagent was used to extract RNA from every sample. Library amplification was performed in two PCR steps, and a second sample barcode and Illumina TruSeq adapters were introduced in the second step. Sequencing of the libraries was done on an Illumina NovaSeq, producing 2 x 150 bp paired-end reads. The study's own analysis went as follows. Reads were demultiplexed and collapsed into UMI-guided consensus sequences with migec v1.2.7. With mixcr v2.1.11, UMI consensuses were aligned to TRA and TRB V and J templates and assembled into clonotypes. Clonotypes were classified as expanded or contracted when called significant by both edgeR and NoisET, with noise models trained on biological replicates. For edgeR calls, a false discovery rate-adjusted p below 0.01 and a log2 fold-change threshold of 1 were applied. As an exploratory analysis of dynamics, PCA with hierarchical clustering was applied to max-normalized trajectories of the 1000 most abundant clonotypes. Separately sequenced CD4+ and CD8+ repertoires were used to assign the CD4 or CD8 phenotype of responding clones. TCRdb handled the public reads itself, with Q25 trimming in fastp and clone calling in MiXCR, and kept productive beta chains. Rows are unified per CDR3 protein, each entry keeping the most common DNA and genes. The V and J calls and clone size come from TCRdb's table, not from the authors' own analysis. This sample comprises 110,000 or so distinct CDR3 sequences, approximately 21% of them detected only once. Together, the top ten hold about 38% of the sample.

V gives up 5 bases and J gives up 2 bases, and the segment between their germline ends measures 3 bases. The cysteine opens and the phenylalanine closes a CDR3 of 11 amino acids. The entry retains the CDR3 DNA only, 33 bases that are in frame from base 1. CDR1 SGHAT and CDR2 FQNNGV were looked up in the germline V gene. Ficoll-Paque density gradient centrifugation was used to isolate PBMCs. The sample consisted of PBMCs or a T cell subset sorted from them (not recorded which). The chain is encoded by TRBV11-2 joined to TRBJ1-1, with the D segment identity uncertain. This clonotype was obtained from a man younger than 35 who had mild COVID-19 (a few samples of this study predate the infection). The sample titles of this study are shuffled in the database, so cell type and time point are left out; the donor was told from shared clones. At the DNA level, the sequence is TGTGCCAGCAGCCGTAACACTGAAGCTTTCTTT. This is translated as CASSRNTEAFF.